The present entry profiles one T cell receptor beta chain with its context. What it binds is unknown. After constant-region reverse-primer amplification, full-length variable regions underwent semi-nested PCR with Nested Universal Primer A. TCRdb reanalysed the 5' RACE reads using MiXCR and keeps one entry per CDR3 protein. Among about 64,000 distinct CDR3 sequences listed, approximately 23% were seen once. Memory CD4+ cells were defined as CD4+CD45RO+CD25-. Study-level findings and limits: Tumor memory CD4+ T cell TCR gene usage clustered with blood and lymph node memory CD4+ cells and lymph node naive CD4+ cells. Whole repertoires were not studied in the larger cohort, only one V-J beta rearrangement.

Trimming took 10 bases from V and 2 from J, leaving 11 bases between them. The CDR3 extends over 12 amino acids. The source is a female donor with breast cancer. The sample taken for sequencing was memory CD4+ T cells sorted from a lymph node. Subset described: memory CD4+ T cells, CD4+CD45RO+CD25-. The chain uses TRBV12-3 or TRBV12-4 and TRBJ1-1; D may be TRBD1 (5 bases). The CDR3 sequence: CATSGGNTEAFF. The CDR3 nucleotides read TGTGCCACATCGGGGGGTAACACTGAAGCTTTCTTT.